These T cell receptor beta chains were read from a single sample in a study of cytomegalovirus exposure and HLA in healthy donors. The repertoire was sequenced with immunoSEQ multiplex PCR; TCRdb's copy has only in-frame clones and lacks some. The sample contains 150,000 to 180,000 clones, 80% of which appear only once. Sequencing was done on a sample of PBMCs. Receptors originate from a woman between 40 and 55 years old in good health and CMV-seropositive. CDR3s include the opening cysteine and the closing phenylalanine or tryptophan.

cdr3_aa,j_call,v_call
CASSEAVRGEQYF,TRBJ2-7,TRBV6-1
CASSLTATREGLETQYF,TRBJ2-5,TRBV7-9
CASSFRVEQFF,TRBJ2-1,TRBV28
CAWRGGVGILLYGYTF,TRBJ1-2,TRBV30
CASSRGLQGQLGGYTF,TRBJ1-2,TRBV6-4
CSVRGGQRQETQYF,TRBJ2-5,TRBV29-1
CASRQGLPGNQPQHF,TRBJ1-5,TRBV2
CASSPGQGAYNEQFF,TRBJ2-1,TRBV5-1
CASNRQGSLTEAFF,TRBJ1-1,TRBV7-9
CASRAGTGTSYGYTF,TRBJ1-2,TRBV5-1
CASSYSTRLGSPLHF,TRBJ1-6,TRBV6-5
CASSLSQGAEAFF,TRBJ1-1,TRBV11-3
CASSFRQGVGNTIYF,TRBJ1-3,TRBV7-7
CASSLWKGDRAVSEAFF,TRBJ1-1,TRBV28
CSAGGPGRAFF,TRBJ1-1,TRBV20-1
CASSDFAGPSYEQYF,TRBJ2-7,TRBV25-1
CAWARGGEQYF,TRBJ2-7,TRBV30
CASSLGRTSYNEQFF,TRBJ2-1,TRBV5-1
CATGGIWGEQYF,TRBJ2-7,TRBV15
CATTHPGQGWTEAFF,TRBJ1-1,TRBV15
CSVSTSGRNTGELFF,TRBJ2-2,TRBV29-1
CASSLAGASNEQFF,TRBJ2-1,TRBV11-3
CASSLQLGGAKNIQYF,TRBJ2-4,TRBV6-5
CASSLDWTGGDGEQFF,TRBJ2-1,TRBV7-9
CASSQDGQREGLEQFF,TRBJ2-1,TRBV4-2
CASSQDTTSGRQHEQYF,TRBJ2-7,TRBV4-2
CASSVDSGRFYEQYF,TRBJ2-7,TRBV9
CASSLVQGGRGYTF,TRBJ1-2,TRBV5-1
CASSATGTGEAFF,TRBJ1-1,TRBV9
CASSAPSGLAGNEQFF,TRBJ2-1,TRBV9
CASSLPGTDTQYF,TRBJ2-3,TRBV7-8
CAWSSGQWNTEAFF,TRBJ1-1,TRBV30
CASYQGSYNEQFF,TRBJ2-1,TRBV28
CSARLAGITDTQYF,TRBJ2-3,TRBV29-1
CAISVAGSGGEQYF,TRBJ2-7,TRBV10-3
CASSLASRQGEAFF,TRBJ1-1,TRBV5-5
CASSSAGAGTEAFF,TRBJ1-1,TRBV27
CASRRGGEQYF,TRBJ2-7,TRBV5-1
CASRSGRALANTGELFF,TRBJ2-2,TRBV7-2
CASSQDRVRERSYNEQFF,TRBJ2-1,TRBV4-1
CSAQREGTNTGELFF,TRBJ2-2,TRBV29-1
CASSLALTDTQYF,TRBJ2-3,TRBV7-9
CASSPKVAGGPRENIQYF,TRBJ2-4,TRBV5-1
CASSPQGAKNIQYF,TRBJ2-4,TRBV13
CAWSDRVSQPQHF,TRBJ1-5,TRBV30
CASSEIAGGPTDTQYF,TRBJ2-3,TRBV10-1
CASSLGDRTSTEAFF,TRBJ1-1,TRBV11-2
CASENRESNQPQHF,TRBJ1-5,TRBV6-1
CASRADRGVTEAFF,TRBJ1-1,TRBV2
CASTNSNTGELFF,TRBJ2-2,TRBV28
CASSTDRVGNQPQHF,TRBJ1-5,TRBV6-1
CASSPRRGRETQYF,TRBJ2-5,TRBV27
CASRTDTSYNEQFF,TRBJ2-1,TRBV5-5
CASSVEDFGNTEAFF,TRBJ1-1,TRBV9
CSVEGLAGNEQYF,TRBJ2-7,TRBV29-1
CASSQGAWGTQYF,TRBJ2-5,TRBV7-7
CASSTADLPLFF,TRBJ2-7,TRBV19
CASSIIAGGPVTGELFF,TRBJ2-2,TRBV5-5
CASSLPGGAGVDTQYF,TRBJ2-3,TRBV7-3
CASILRSGTNYGYTF,TRBJ1-2,TRBV6-1